This T cell receptor (beta chain) was captured by sequencing in a study of CD8 T cells in ankylosing spondylitis. Trimming removed 4 bases at V and 8 bases at J, with 17 bases between. Germline lookup yields CDR1 MNHEY and CDR2 SMNVEV (reference sequence). CDR3 length: 15 residues. This clonotype has more than one count but fewer than ten. TCRdb analysed the 5' RACE reads with MiXCR anew, one entry per CDR3 protein. Found here are some 30,000 distinct CDR3 sequences, under 40% of them singletons; the top ten hold over 40%. Source material: synovial fluid, either unsorted or a sorted T cell fraction (not recorded which). The TCR originated in a male donor with ankylosing spondylitis. V and J are TRBV27 and TRBJ1-4; a possible D gene is TRBD1 (6 bases). CDR3 amino acids: CASSSTPGAAEKLFF. The DNA for the CDR3 is TGTGCCAGCAGTTCAACTCCAGGGGCGGCGGAAAAACTGTTTTTT.